The 32 T cell receptor beta chains in this list originate from one sample, sequenced in a study of identical twins. TCRdb reanalysed the 5' RACE reads using MiXCR and keeps one entry per CDR3 protein. The repertoire includes around 670,000 distinct CDR3 sequences, 5.5% to 6.5% of them detected once, and 1.5% to 2% sits in the top ten. Sequencing used naive T cells sorted from blood. Receptors were obtained from a man between 18 and 35 years old in good health.

The chain links TRBV27 to TRBJ2-2; 7 bases align to TRBD1. V trimming: 4 bases; J trimming: 3 bases; junction bases outside the gene matches: 11. CDR3 length: 17 amino acids. Germline values: CDR1 MNHEY, CDR2 SMNVEV (reference sequence). The CDR3 reads CASSSWIRDSYTGELFF. CDR3 coding DNA: TGTGCCAGCAGTTCGTGGATCCGGGACAGCTACACCGGGGAGCTGTTTTTT.

This clonotype was seen ten or more times. The rearrangement links TRBV20-1 to TRBJ2-1, with D perhaps assigned TRBD1 or TRBD2 (5 bases each). The V and J ends lost 6 bases and 6 bases respectively, with 12 bases between them. Germline assignment: CDR1 DFQATT and CDR2 SNEGSKA (reference sequence). This CDR3 has 12 amino acids. The CDR3 spells CSARDQFNEQFF. The CDR3 DNA sequence: TGCAGTGCCAGGGACCAATTCAATGAGCAGTTCTTC.

The CDR3: CASSLTSGSSQQYF. CDR3 in DNA: TGTGCCAGCAGCTTGACTAGCGGGAGTTCCCAGCAGTACTTC. The chain has TRBV6-2 or TRBV6-3 and TRBJ2-7, with TRBD2 matching 12 bases. From germline, CDR1 is MNHEY and CDR2 SVGEGT. The CDR3 extends over 14 amino acids. Trimming removed 6 bases from V and 8 bases from J; junction bases left unmatched: 8.

The chain couples TRBV27 to TRBJ2-2; 7 bases are shared with TRBD2. The V and J ends lost 5 bases and 2 bases, in that order; junction bases with no gene match: 8. The CDR3 is 16 amino acids. Germline CDR1 and CDR2: MNHEY and SMNVEV (reference sequence). In DNA form, the CDR3 reads TGTGCCAGCAGTCCCCAAGCGGGAATAAACACCGGGGAGCTGTTTTTT. Its translation is CASSPQAGINTGELFF.

In this sample, this clonotype turned up many times. The chain recombines TRBV15 with TRBJ2-4; the D is unclear. CDR1 is LNHNV, CDR2 YYDKDF, per germline (reference sequence). The CDR3 extends over 14 amino acids. With 7 bases removed from V and 5 bases from J, the gap between germline ends came to 15 bases. The CDR3 DNA reads TGTGCCACCAAGGCGGCGAATCAGGAAAACATTCAGTACTTC. As protein: CATKAANQENIQYF.

This clonotype showed up many times. V gene TRBV12-3 or TRBV12-4 combines with J gene TRBJ2-3, with a tentative D call TRBD2 (5 bases). Between the trimmed V and J ends, which lost 6 bases and 2 bases, there was a span of 15 bases. The CDR3 extends over 15 amino acids. CDR3 sequence reads: CASSAPGVATDTQYF. The CDR3 DNA sequence: TGTGCCAGCAGCGCCCCCGGGGTTGCCACAGATACGCAGTATTTT.

CDR3 protein: CASSFAGGTGADTQYF. CDR3 DNA: TGTGCCAGCAGCTTCGCGGGGGGGACAGGGGCAGATACGCAGTATTTT. J is TRBJ2-3 and V is TRBV7-2; D is possibly TRBD1 (10 bases). Germline CDR1 is SGHTA and CDR2 is FQGNSA. CDR3 length: 16 residues. With 3 bases removed from V and 4 bases from J, the gap between germline ends came to 17 bases.

In its sample, this clonotype was seen a few times. The chain couples TRBV5-1 to TRBJ2-3, with 9 bases identical to TRBD1. There are 15 residues in the CDR3. Germline V lookup: CDR1 SGHRS, CDR2 YFSETQ. J lost 5 bases, V lost 1 base, and 5 bases had no gene match. CDR3 loop: CASSLNRGLGDTQYF. The CDR3 DNA sequence: TGCGCCAGCAGCTTGAACAGGGGGCTGGGAGATACGCAGTATTTT. Based on the CDR3 plus reference TRBV5-1 and TRBJ2-3, the full variable domain is KAGVTQTPRYLIKTRGQQVTLSCSPISGHRSVSWYQQTPGQGLQFLFEYFSETQRNKGNFPGRFSGRQFSNSRSEMNVSTLELGDSALYLCASSLNRGLGDTQYFGPGTRLTVL.

This clonotype was seen a handful of times. The gene calls are TRBV9 and TRBJ2-2, with D possibly being TRBD1 (7 bases). This CDR3 comprises 14 residues. Trimming cost V 4 bases and J 9 bases, with 16 bases left between them. In germline, CDR1 is SGDLS, CDR2 YYNGEE. CDR3 residues: CASSPEGAARELFF. CDR3 nucleotides: TGTGCCAGCAGCCCGGAGGGGGCGGCCCGGGAGCTGTTTTTT.

About this clonotype: With a much larger clone just one base away, this may be a read error. The chain recombines TRBV5-1 with TRBJ2-3, with 7 bases aligning to TRBD1. CDR3 length: 14 amino acids. Germline V gene data show CDR1 as SGHRS and CDR2 as YFSETQ. With 4 bases clipped from V and 5 bases from J, the junction kept 7 bases outside the gene matches. The CDR3 here is CASSPGQRIDTQYF. The DNA of the CDR3 is TGCGCCAGCAGCCCGGGACAGCGCATAGATACGCAGTATTTT.

This clonotype was counted between two and nine times. The J gene is TRBJ1-2, the V gene TRBV18; D call uncertain. The V end was cut by 0 bases, the J end by 5 bases, with 7 bases between. Germline-derived CDR1 and CDR2 are KGHSH and LQKENI. The CDR3 has 13 amino acids. The DNA of the CDR3 is TGTGCCAGCTCACCACCGAGCGAATATGGCTACACCTTC. Its protein is CASSPPSEYGYTF.

The chain is built from TRBV12-3 or TRBV12-4 and TRBJ2-2; TRBD1 matches 7 bases. The trim removed 6 bases at V and 4 bases at J, leaving 11 bases unmatched. The CDR3 spans 16 residues. The CDR3 sequence is CASSLVTGRGTGELFF. The CDR3 DNA is TGTGCCAGCAGCCTCGTGACAGGGCGAGGCACCGGGGAGCTGTTTTTT.

CDR3 DNA: TGTGCCAGCAGCTTACAGTCTATGAGACAGGGGGCGAGGGAGACCCAGTACTTC. It encodes CASSLQSMRQGARETQYF. The chain has TRBV7-6 and TRBJ2-5; 10 nucleotides align to TRBD1. Germline-derived CDR1 and CDR2 are SGHVS and FNYEAQ. V lost 2 bases and J lost 5; bases outside the gene matches: 14. This CDR3 has 18 amino acids.

This clonotype showed up many times. The chain is built from TRBV20-1 and TRBJ1-1, with D possibly matching TRBD1 (6 bases). Germline CDR1 DFQATT, CDR2 SNEGSKA (reference sequence). The CDR3 runs 16 residues. Trimming cost V 3 bases and J 1 base, with 18 bases left between them. CDR3 DNA sequence: TGCAGTGCTAGGAACCGGGACACCCCCGCGAACACTGAAGCTTTCTTT. This translates into CSARNRDTPANTEAFF.

This clonotype has at least ten counts. The rearrangement joins TRBV7-9 to TRBJ2-2; TRBD2 agrees at 7 bases. The V and J ends lost 9 bases and 6 bases, in that order; junction bases with no gene match: 10. The CDR3 is 14 amino acids. CDR1 and CDR2 from the germline V gene are SEHNR and FQNEAQ (reference sequence). CDR3 sequence: CARGGRNPPGELFF. In nucleotides, the CDR3 is TGTGCCAGGGGCGGGAGAAATCCCCCCGGGGAGCTGTTTTTT. Variable domain in full (rest from reference TRBV7-9 and TRBJ2-2): DTGVSQNPRHKITKRGQNVTFRCDPISEHNRLYWYRQTLGQGPEFLTYFQNEAQLEKSRLLSDRFSAERPKGSFSTLEIQRTEQGDSAMYLCARGGRNPPGELFFGEGSRLTVL.

This clonotype has ten or more counts. The chain combines TRBV5-1 with TRBJ1-1; no clear D. This CDR3 spans 14 amino acids. Trimming stripped 0 bases from V and 3 bases from J, with 9 bases between. Germline values: CDR1 SGHRS, CDR2 YFSETQ. Here the CDR3 DNA reads TGCGCCAGCAGCTTGGATACGAGGGACACTGAAGCTTTCTTT. This translates into CASSLDTRDTEAFF. Filled out from reference TRBV5-1 and TRBJ1-1, the complete variable domain reads KAGVTQTPRYLIKTRGQQVTLSCSPISGHRSVSWYQQTPGQGLQFLFEYFSETQRNKGNFPGRFSGRQFSNSRSEMNVSTLELGDSALYLCASSLDTRDTEAFFGQGTRLTVV.

The CDR3 sequence is CASSHRDRPKNIQYF. CDR3 nucleotide sequence: TGTGCCAGCAGCCATCGGGACCGCCCCAAAAACATTCAGTACTTC. The J gene is TRBJ2-4, the V gene TRBV7-9; D may correspond to TRBD1 or TRBD2 (5 bases each). V was pared by 5 bases and J by 2 bases, with 13 bases between. Looked up from germline, CDR1 is SEHNR and CDR2 is FQNEAQ (reference sequence). This CDR3 contains 15 residues.

This clonotype was seen more than once but under ten times. J is TRBJ2-4 and V is TRBV27; the D is unclear. Looked up from germline, CDR1 is MNHEY and CDR2 is SMNVEV (reference sequence). This CDR3 is built from 13 residues. Trimming left V 3 bases short and J 5 bases short, with 8 bases between. The chain's CDR3 is CASSFVGENIQYF. DNA of the CDR3: TGTGCCAGCAGTTTTGTTGGGGAAAACATTCAGTACTTC.

This clonotype was recorded many times. The V call is TRBV29-1, the J call TRBJ2-1, with 7 bases that match TRBD2. The germline V gene has CDR1 SQVTM and CDR2 ANQGSEA. J lost 7 bases, V lost 0 bases, and 12 bases had no gene match. This CDR3 has 16 residues. The CDR3 nucleotides read TGCAGCGTTGAAGATCTTCCCGGCGGGAGCGGAAATGAGCAGTTCTTC. This sequence encodes CSVEDLPGGSGNEQFF.

In this sample, this clonotype turned up many times. V gene TRBV12-3 or TRBV12-4 combines with J gene TRBJ2-1, with 7 bases matching TRBD2. J was trimmed by 7 bases and V by 1 base; bases with no gene match: 13. CDR3 length: 17 amino acids. The CDR3 protein is CASSLGFGGSKPNEQFF. The CDR3, as DNA: TGTGCCAGCAGTTTAGGTTTCGGCGGGAGCAAGCCGAATGAGCAGTTCTTC.

This clonotype was seen many times. The CDR3 bases are TGTGCCAGCAGCCTCAGGGGAACTGATGGCTACACCTTC. Its protein product is CASSLRGTDGYTF. The V and J genes are TRBV6-5 and TRBJ1-2, with D maybe TRBD1 (6 bases). Germline V gives CDR1 MNHEY, CDR2 SVGAGI. The CDR3 is 13 residues long. Between the trimmed V and J ends, which lost 6 bases and 6 bases, there was a span of 14 bases.

This clonotype was seen a few times. V usage is TRBV6-1 and J usage is TRBJ2-2; TRBD2 aligns across 7 bases. Trimming removed 3 bases from V and 6 bases from J; junction bases left unmatched: 4. CDR1 is MNHNS, CDR2 SASEGT, per germline. The CDR3 covers 14 residues. DNA of the CDR3: TGTGCCAGCAGTGAGGCGGGAGTACCCGGGGAGCTGTTTTTT. It yields the protein CASSEAGVPGELFF.

The chain has TRBV5-1 and TRBJ1-6; 11 positions agree with TRBD1. The ends lost 4 bases at V and 9 bases at J; junction bases unmatched: 9. The CDR3 is made up of 16 amino acids. Germline loops: CDR1 SGHRS, CDR2 YFSETQ. The CDR3 DNA sequence: TGCGCCAGCAGCAAACAGGACAGGGGGCTAGGTTCACCCCTCCACTTT. As protein: CASSKQDRGLGSPLHF.

This clonotype was detected once. J is TRBJ2-2 and V is TRBV20-1, with D perhaps matching TRBD1 (5 bases). Trimming cost V 3 bases and J 5 bases, with 10 bases left between them. The CDR3 covers 13 residues. CDR1 DFQATT and CDR2 SNEGSKA come from the germline V gene (reference sequence). The CDR3 loop is CSASPDRTGELFF. Here the CDR3 DNA reads TGCAGTGCTAGTCCTGACAGAACCGGGGAGCTGTTTTTT.

This clonotype came up a few times. This chain links TRBV20-1 with TRBJ2-3; D is uncertain. CDR3 length equals 11 residues. In germline, CDR1 is DFQATT, CDR2 SNEGSKA (reference sequence). V was pared by 8 bases and J by 3 bases, with 9 bases between. This CDR3 is CSTIRTDTQYF. The CDR3 DNA reads TGCAGTACTATCCGTACAGATACGCAGTATTTT.

Many counts were recorded for this clonotype. This sequence joins TRBV5-1 and TRBJ2-3; no firm D call. Per the germline V gene, CDR1 is SGHRS and CDR2 is YFSETQ. V lost 0 bases and J 10 bases, leaving 15 bases between the germline ends. The CDR3 contains 14 residues. The CDR3 region is CASSLGKLTVAQYF. The CDR3 DNA reads as TGCGCCAGCAGCTTGGGCAAGCTTACGGTGGCGCAGTATTTT.

This clonotype was counted many times. CDR3 region: CASSESGKGPEQFF. The CDR3 region has the DNA TGCGCCAGCAGTGAGTCGGGTAAGGGGCCTGAGCAGTTCTTC. The genes are TRBV10-1 and TRBJ2-1, with D tentatively TRBD1 (5 bases). CDR1 WNHNN and CDR2 SYGVQD come from the germline V gene (reference sequence). The CDR3 runs to 14 residues. V lost 0 bases, J lost 9 bases, and 12 bases lay in between.

This clonotype was recorded at least ten times. The chain couples TRBV7-9 to TRBJ2-3; 11 nucleotides line up with TRBD2. CDR3 length: 15 amino acids. The germline CDR1 and CDR2 sequences are SEHNR and FQNEAQ (reference sequence). V dropped 3 bases and J dropped 4; count of bases not matched to a gene: 3. CDR3 sequence reads: CASSFVAGGADTQYF. The CDR3 DNA follows: TGTGCCAGCAGCTTCGTAGCGGGAGGGGCAGATACGCAGTATTTT.

The rearrangement joins TRBV20-1 to TRBJ2-7; 11 bases map to TRBD2. The trim removed 5 bases at V and 5 bases at J, leaving 5 bases unmatched. Germline assignment: CDR1 DFQATT and CDR2 SNEGSKA (reference sequence). CDR3 size: 13 residues. CDR3 loop: CSAVAGGSDEQYF. The CDR3 DNA sequence: TGCAGTGCTGTAGCGGGAGGGAGTGACGAGCAGTACTTC.

This clonotype was recorded at least ten times. CDR3 coding DNA: TGTGCCAGCAGTCCCGGGACTAGTTGGCAGTTCTTC. Residues: CASSPGTSWQFF. The V call is TRBV12-3 or TRBV12-4, the J call TRBJ2-1, with TRBD2 identical over 8 bases. J lost 12 bases, V lost 5 bases, and 6 bases had no gene match. The CDR3 length is 12 residues.

This clonotype appeared a few times. The chain couples TRBV7-2 to TRBJ2-1, with 9 bases aligning to TRBD2. This CDR3 region has 17 residues. CDR1 is SGHTA, CDR2 FQGNSA, per germline. The ends lost 5 bases at V and 5 bases at J; junction bases unmatched: 13. CDR3 amino acids: CASSPNWVAGVHNEQFF. The CDR3, as DNA: TGTGCCAGCAGCCCAAATTGGGTAGCGGGAGTCCACAATGAGCAGTTCTTC.

This clonotype was recorded at least ten times. The chain links TRBV29-1 to TRBJ2-2; D remains unclear. The CDR3 loop spans 14 amino acids. From germline, CDR1 is SQVTM and CDR2 ANQGSEA. Trimming took off 4 bases at V and 0 bases at J, with 9 bases between the two ends. DNA for the CDR3: TGCAGCGTTGGTAGGTCCGCGAACACCGGGGAGCTGTTTTTT. Translating it yields CSVGRSANTGELFF.